Below, one TCR beta chain is given with its context. Its antigen remains unidentified. For the second PCR, which ran for roughly 7 to 11 cycles, a sample-barcoded 5' primer and a J-beta primer mix were used. MiXCR, run by TCRdb on the 5' RACE reads, gives a single entry per CDR3 protein. The repertoire has more than 1 million distinct CDR3 sequences, 45% of them found once; the top ten carry under 20%. Germline V CDR1 and CDR2: SGHRS, YFSETQ. The CDR3 sequence is 15 residues long. With 4 bases clipped from V and 5 bases from J, the junction kept 10 bases outside the gene matches. This entry belongs to a study of blood T cells in healthy people across ages. Study-wide results and limits: Shifts in expanded clonotypes may have been confounded by donor CMV status, which was unknown.

Drawn from each donor were 7.5 to 10 milliliters of peripheral blood. This receptor was obtained from a woman aged 55-75 years in good health. The genes are TRBV5-1 and TRBJ2-5; TRBD2 agrees at 8 bases. The sequencing sample was made of blood. The CDR3 protein is CASSGGTRDKETQYF. The CDR3 DNA sequence: TGCGCCAGCAGCGGAGGGACTAGGGATAAGGAGACCCAGTACTTC.